A selection of T cell receptor beta chains follows, all from one sample in a study of B cell selection in AIRE deficiency. Some clones are missing from TCRdb's copy, which holds only in-frame ones; the method was immunoSEQ multiplex PCR. The sample lists 25,000 or so clones, 97% seen once, with 0.17% in the top ten. What was sequenced was conventional CD4+ T cells sorted from PBMCs. Source of these receptors: a human donor with AIRE deficiency. The CDR3 runs from the conserved cysteine through the conserved F or W. A D gene is named only where the DNA matches it firmly. The size entry is marked missing in some rows and otherwise reads once, few, many or a size class.

J gene | V gene | D gene | clone size | CDR3 DNA | CDR3 protein
TRBJ2-5 | TRBV6-5 | NA | NA | TGTGCCAGCAGAGATCCGTGGGCCGGGGAGACCCAGTACTTC | CASRDPWAGETQYF
TRBJ2-1 | TRBV5-1 | NA | NA | TGCGCCAGCAGCCAAAGCCGGGACTCAAGCTACAATGAGCAGTTCTTC | CASSQSRDSSYNEQFF
TRBJ1-3 | TRBV9 | NA | NA | TGTGCCAGCAGCGTAGACAGATATGGAAACACCATATATTTT | CASSVDRYGNTIYF
TRBJ1-5 | TRBV28 | NA | NA | TGTGCCAGCAGGAGAAGCAATCAGCCCCAGCATTTT | CASRRSNQPQHF
TRBJ1-1 | TRBV9 | NA | NA | TGTGCCAGCAGCCTCTCAAAGGATACTGAAGCTTTCTTT | CASSLSKDTEAFF
TRBJ1-1 | TRBV29-1 | NA | NA | TGCAGCGTTGAACGCCGACTCGGGGCCACTGAAGCTTTCTTT | CSVERRLGATEAFF
TRBJ1-1 | TRBV11-3 | TRBD1 | NA | TGTGCCAGCAGCTTTCAGGGGGGATTGAACACTGAAGCTTTCTTT | CASSFQGGLNTEAFF
TRBJ1-2 | TRBV28 | TRBD1 | NA | TGTGCCAGCAGTTTGATGGGTGGACAGGGGGCTGGCGGCTACACCTTC | CASSLMGGQGAGGYTF
TRBJ2-3 | TRBV9 | NA | NA | TGTGCCAGCAGCGTAGCTACCCGCACAGATACGCAGTATTTT | CASSVATRTDTQYF
TRBJ1-3 | TRBV28 | TRBD1 | NA | TGTGCCAGCAGACCACCGACAGGGGTAGGAAACACCATATATTTT | CASRPPTGVGNTIYF
TRBJ2-1 | TRBV28 | NA | NA | TGTGCCAGCAGTGAACGGGAGCCCGGGTTCTTC | CASSEREPGFF
TRBJ2-2 | TRBV20-1 | NA | NA | TGCAGTGCGGGCGGGGAGCTGTTTTTT | CSAGGELFF
TRBJ2-1 | TRBV28 | TRBD2 | NA | TGTGCCAGCAGTTCCCCCTCCCTAGCGGGGTACAATGAGCAGTTCTTC | CASSSPSLAGYNEQFF
TRBJ2-3 | TRBV9 | NA | NA | TGTGCCAGCAGCGCAGACACAGGTGGCGATACGCAGTATTTT | CASSADTGGDTQYF
TRBJ1-5 | TRBV28 | TRBD1 | once | TGTGCCAGCAGCACCGGGACAGGGGGCAATCAGCCCCAGCATTTT | CASSTGTGGNQPQHF
TRBJ1-5 | TRBV6-5 | NA | once | TGTGCCAGCAGTTTATTCGCATATAGCAATCAGCCCCAGCATTTT | CASSLFAYSNQPQHF
TRBJ2-7 | TRBV7-9 | TRBD2 | NA | TGTGCCAGCAGCTTCTACGGGAGGATCGACGAGCAGTACTTC | CASSFYGRIDEQYF
TRBJ2-7 | TRBV6-1 | NA | NA | TGTGCCAGCAGTGCATGGGGGCAGGGCCCCGAGCAGTACTTC | CASSAWGQGPEQYF
TRBJ1-5 | TRBV6-1 | NA | once | TGTGCCAGCAGTGAAGCGCTTCTACAGACAAGCAATCAGCCCCAGCATTTT | CASSEALLQTSNQPQHF
TRBJ2-7 | TRBV7-2 | TRBD2 | once | TGTGCCAGCAGCTTACCTAGCGGGAGGTCCCACCTCTACGAGCAGTACTTC | CASSLPSGRSHLYEQYF
TRBJ2-7 | TRBV5-1 | NA | NA | TGCGCCAGCAGCCCCGACAACTCCTACGAGCAGTACTTC | CASSPDNSYEQYF
TRBJ1-4 | TRBV7-2 | TRBD1 | once | TGTGCCAGCAGCGCGGACAGGGCAGGAGAAAAACTGTTTTTT | CASSADRAGEKLFF
TRBJ1-1 | TRBV10-3 | TRBD1 | NA | TGTGCCATCAGTGAGCCAGGGGGCGTCGTAGGAGCTTTCTTT | CAISEPGGVVGAFF
TRBJ1-6 | TRBV7-9 | NA | NA | TGTGCCAGCAGCTGGGGGTCGGGCCAAAATTCACCCCTCCACTTT | CASSWGSGQNSPLHF
TRBJ2-2 | TRBV7-6 | NA | NA | TGTGCCAGCAGCTTAGCGAGGGGGACATACAAGAACACCGGGGAGCTGTTTTTT | CASSLARGTYKNTGELFF
TRBJ2-3 | TRBV28 | TRBD2 | NA | TGTGCCAGCAGTTTACCGGGAGGGGGCACAGATACGCAGTATTTT | CASSLPGGGTDTQYF
TRBJ1-6 | TRBV4-3 | NA | once | TGCGCCAGCAGCCAAGATCCCCTGAGCTCCTATAATTCACCCCTCCACTTT | CASSQDPLSSYNSPLHF
TRBJ1-1 | TRBV19 | NA | NA | TGTGCCAGTGTATTCTCGAACACTGAAGCTTTCTTT | CASVFSNTEAFF
TRBJ1-1 | TRBV5-4 | NA | once | TGTGCCAGCCGCCAGAGTCGAGACACTGAAGCTTTCTTT | CASRQSRDTEAFF
TRBJ2-1 | TRBV14 | NA | NA | TGTGCCAGCAGCCACATAACCAGGGTGTACAATGAGCAGTTCTTC | CASSHITRVYNEQFF
TRBJ2-3 | TRBV18 | NA | NA | TGTGCCAGCTCACCTAAGGGGTACTACGACCCAAGATTGACTAGCACAGATACGCAGTATTTT | CASSPKGYYDPRLTSTDTQYF
TRBJ2-6 | TRBV27 | NA | NA | TGTGCCAGCAGCACCGGTCTCTTTGGGGCCAACGTCCTGACTTTC | CASSTGLFGANVLTF
TRBJ2-1 | TRBV6-6 | NA | NA | TGTGCCAGCAGTTTCGTGCCAGAACGAGACAATGAGCAGTTCTTC | CASSFVPERDNEQFF
TRBJ2-5 | TRBV11-3 | TRBD1 | NA | TGTGCCAGCAGCCCCGGGGACAGATACCAAGAGACCCAGTACTTC | CASSPGDRYQETQYF
TRBJ2-6 | TRBV6-4 | NA | NA | TGTGCCAGCAGTGATCGGCTCGGGGCCAACGTCCTGACTTTC | CASSDRLGANVLTF
TRBJ2-3 | TRBV28 | TRBD1 | NA | TGTGCCAGCAGTACGGGACAGGGGCCGGATACGCAGTATTTT | CASSTGQGPDTQYF
TRBJ1-1 | TRBV29-1 | NA | NA | TGCAGCGCGCTCGTCCAAACGAACACTGAAGCTTTCTTT | CSALVQTNTEAFF